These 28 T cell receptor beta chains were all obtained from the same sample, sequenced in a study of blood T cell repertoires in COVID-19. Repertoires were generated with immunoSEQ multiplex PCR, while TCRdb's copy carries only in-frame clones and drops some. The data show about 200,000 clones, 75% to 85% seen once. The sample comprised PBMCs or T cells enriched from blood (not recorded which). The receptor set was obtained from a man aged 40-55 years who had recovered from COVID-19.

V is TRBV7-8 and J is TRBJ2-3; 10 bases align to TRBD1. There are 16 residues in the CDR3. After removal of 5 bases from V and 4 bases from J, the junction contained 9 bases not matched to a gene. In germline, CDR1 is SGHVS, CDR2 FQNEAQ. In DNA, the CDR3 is TGTGCCAGCAGCCCTGGGGGGACAGGGGTCGCAGATACGCAGTATTTT. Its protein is CASSPGGTGVADTQYF.

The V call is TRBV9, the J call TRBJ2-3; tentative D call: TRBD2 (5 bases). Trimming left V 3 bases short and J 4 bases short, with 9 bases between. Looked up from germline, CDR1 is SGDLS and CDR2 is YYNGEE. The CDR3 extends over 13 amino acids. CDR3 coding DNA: TGTGCCAGCAGCGCCGGAGGCGCAGATACGCAGTATTTT. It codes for CASSAGGADTQYF.

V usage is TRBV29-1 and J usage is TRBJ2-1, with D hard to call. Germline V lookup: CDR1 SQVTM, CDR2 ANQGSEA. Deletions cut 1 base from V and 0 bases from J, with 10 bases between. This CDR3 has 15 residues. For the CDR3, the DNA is TGCAGCGTTGAAGTTCTTAGGAGCTCCTACAATGAGCAGTTCTTC. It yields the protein CSVEVLRSSYNEQFF.

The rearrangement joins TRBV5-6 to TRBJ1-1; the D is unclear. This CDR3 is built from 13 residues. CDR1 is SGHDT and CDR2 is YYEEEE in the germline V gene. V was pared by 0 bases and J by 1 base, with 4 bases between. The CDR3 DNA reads TGTGCCAGCAGCTTGGGAGGGAACACTGAAGCTTTCTTT. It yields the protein CASSLGGNTEAFF.

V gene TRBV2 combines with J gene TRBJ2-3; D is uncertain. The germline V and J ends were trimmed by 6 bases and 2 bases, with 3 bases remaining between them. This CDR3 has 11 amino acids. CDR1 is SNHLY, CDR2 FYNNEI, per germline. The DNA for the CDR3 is TGTGCCAGCAGGGCCACAGATACGCAGTATTTT. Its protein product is CASRATDTQYF.

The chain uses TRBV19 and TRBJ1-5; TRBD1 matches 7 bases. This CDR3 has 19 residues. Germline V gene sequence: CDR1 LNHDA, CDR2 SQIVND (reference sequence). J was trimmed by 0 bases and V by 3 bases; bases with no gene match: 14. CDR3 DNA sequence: TGTGCCAGTAGTATCTTCCGATACAGGGGAAATTATAGCAATCAGCCCCAGCATTTT. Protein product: CASSIFRYRGNYSNQPQHF.

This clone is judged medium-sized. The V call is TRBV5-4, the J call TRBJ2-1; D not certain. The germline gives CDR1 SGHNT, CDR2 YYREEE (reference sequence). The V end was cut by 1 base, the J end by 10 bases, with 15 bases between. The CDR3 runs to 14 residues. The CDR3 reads CASSLPAPNSEQFF. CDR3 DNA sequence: TGTGCCAGCAGCTTGCCCGCCCCTAACTCAGAGCAGTTCTTC. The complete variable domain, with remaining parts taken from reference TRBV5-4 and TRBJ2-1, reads ETGVTQSPTHLIKTRGQQVTLRCSSQSGHNTVSWYQQALGQGPQFIFQYYREEENGRGNFPPRFSGLQFPNYSSELNVNALELDDSALYLCASSLPAPNSEQFFGPGTRLTVL.

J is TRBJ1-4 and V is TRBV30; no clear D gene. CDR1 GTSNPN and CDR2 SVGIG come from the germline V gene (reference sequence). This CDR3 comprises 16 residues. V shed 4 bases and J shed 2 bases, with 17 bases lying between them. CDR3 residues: CAWNSGLLATNEKLFF. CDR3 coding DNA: TGTGCCTGGAACTCGGGCCTACTAGCGACTAATGAAAAACTGTTTTTT.

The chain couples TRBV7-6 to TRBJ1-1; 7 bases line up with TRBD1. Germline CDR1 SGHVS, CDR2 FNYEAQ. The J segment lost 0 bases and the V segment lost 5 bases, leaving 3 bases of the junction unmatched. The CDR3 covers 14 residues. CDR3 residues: CASSQGQLNTEAFF. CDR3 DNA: TGTGCCAGCAGCCAGGGACAGTTGAACACTGAAGCTTTCTTT.

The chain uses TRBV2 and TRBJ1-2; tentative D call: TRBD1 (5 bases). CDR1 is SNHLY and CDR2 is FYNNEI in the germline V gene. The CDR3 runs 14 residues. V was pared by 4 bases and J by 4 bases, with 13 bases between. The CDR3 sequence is CASSVAGLGYGYTF. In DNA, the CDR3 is TGTGCCAGCAGTGTCGCGGGGCTTGGCTATGGCTACACCTTC.

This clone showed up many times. CDR3 amino acids: CAISDTGGVWLSPLHF. In nucleotides, the CDR3 is TGTGCCATCAGTGATACCGGGGGAGTATGGCTTTCACCCCTCCACTTT. The chain carries TRBV10-3 and TRBJ1-6, with D tentatively TRBD1 (5 bases). V was pared by 3 bases and J by 9 bases, with 18 bases between. The CDR3 consists of 16 residues. Germline V gene sequence: CDR1 ENHRY, CDR2 SYGVKD.

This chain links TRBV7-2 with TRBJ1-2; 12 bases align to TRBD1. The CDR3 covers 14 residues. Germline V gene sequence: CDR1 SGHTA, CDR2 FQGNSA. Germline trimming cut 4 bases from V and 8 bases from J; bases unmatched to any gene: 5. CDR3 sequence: CASSSRDRGRGYTF. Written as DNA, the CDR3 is TGTGCCAGCAGCTCACGGGACAGGGGGCGGGGCTACACCTTC. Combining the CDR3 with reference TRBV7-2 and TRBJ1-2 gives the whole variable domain GAGVSQSPSNKVTEKGKDVELRCDPISGHTALYWYRQSLGQGLEFLIYFQGNSAPDKSGLPSDRFSAERTGGSVSTLTIQRTQQEDSAVYLCASSSRDRGRGYTFGSGTRLTVV.

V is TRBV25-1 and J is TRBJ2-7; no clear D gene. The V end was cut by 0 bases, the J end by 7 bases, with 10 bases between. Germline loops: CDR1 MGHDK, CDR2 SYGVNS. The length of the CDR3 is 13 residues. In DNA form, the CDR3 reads TGTGCCAGCAGTGAATACAACAGAAGGGAGCAGTACTTC. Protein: CASSEYNRREQYF.

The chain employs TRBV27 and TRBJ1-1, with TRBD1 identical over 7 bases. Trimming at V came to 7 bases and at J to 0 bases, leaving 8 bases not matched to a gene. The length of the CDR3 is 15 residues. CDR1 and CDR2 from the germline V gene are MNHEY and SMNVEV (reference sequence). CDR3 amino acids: CASTTGAGMNTEAFF. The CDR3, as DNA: TGTGCCAGCACCACAGGGGCCGGGATGAACACTGAAGCTTTCTTT.

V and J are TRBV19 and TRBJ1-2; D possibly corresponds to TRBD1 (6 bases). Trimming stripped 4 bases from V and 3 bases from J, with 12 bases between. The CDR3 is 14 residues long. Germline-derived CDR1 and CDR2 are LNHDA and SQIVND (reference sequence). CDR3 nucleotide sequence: TGTGCCAGTAGTACGGACAGTACCTACTATGGCTACACCTTC. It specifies CASSTDSTYYGYTF.

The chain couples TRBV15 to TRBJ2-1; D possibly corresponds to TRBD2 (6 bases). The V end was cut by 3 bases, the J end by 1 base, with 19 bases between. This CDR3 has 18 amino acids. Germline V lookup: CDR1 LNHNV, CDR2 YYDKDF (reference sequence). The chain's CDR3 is CATSRAQGLMSSYNEQFF. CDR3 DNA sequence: TGTGCCACCAGCAGGGCCCAAGGACTAATGAGTTCCTACAATGAGCAGTTCTTC.

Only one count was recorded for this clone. The chain's CDR3 is CASSSGQNSPLHF. In nucleotides, the CDR3 is TGTGCCAGCAGTTCTGGACAGAATTCACCCCTCCACTTT. V is TRBV7-9 and J is TRBJ1-6, with D possibly matching TRBD1 (6 bases). CDR1 is SEHNR and CDR2 is FQNEAQ in the germline V gene (reference sequence). Trimming took 6 bases from V and 7 from J, leaving 10 bases between them. The CDR3 has 13 amino acids. Full variable domain (remainder filled in from reference TRBV7-9 and TRBJ1-6): DTGVSQNPRHKITKRGQNVTFRCDPISEHNRLYWYRQTLGQGPEFLTYFQNEAQLEKSRLLSDRFSAERPKGSFSTLEIQRTEQGDSAMYLCASSSGQNSPLHFGNGTRLTVT.

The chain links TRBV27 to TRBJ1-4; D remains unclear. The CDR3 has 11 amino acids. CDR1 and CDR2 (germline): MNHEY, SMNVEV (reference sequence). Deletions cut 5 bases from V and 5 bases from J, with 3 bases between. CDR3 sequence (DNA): TGTGCCAGCAGTGAGAATGAAAAACTGTTTTTT. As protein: CASSENEKLFF.

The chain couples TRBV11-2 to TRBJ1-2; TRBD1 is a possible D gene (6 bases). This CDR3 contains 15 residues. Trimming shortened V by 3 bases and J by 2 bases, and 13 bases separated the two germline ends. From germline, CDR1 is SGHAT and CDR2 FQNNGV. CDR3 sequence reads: CASSLGTGTNYGYTF. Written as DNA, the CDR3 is TGTGCCAGCAGCTTGGGTACAGGGACAAACTATGGCTACACCTTC.

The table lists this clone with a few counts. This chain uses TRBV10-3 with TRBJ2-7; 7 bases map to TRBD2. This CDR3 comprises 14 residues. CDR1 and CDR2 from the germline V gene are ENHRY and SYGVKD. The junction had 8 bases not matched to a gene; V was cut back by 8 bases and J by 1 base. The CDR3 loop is CAIAGGSGSYEQYF. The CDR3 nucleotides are TGTGCCATCGCTGGCGGGAGTGGATCCTACGAGCAGTACTTC.

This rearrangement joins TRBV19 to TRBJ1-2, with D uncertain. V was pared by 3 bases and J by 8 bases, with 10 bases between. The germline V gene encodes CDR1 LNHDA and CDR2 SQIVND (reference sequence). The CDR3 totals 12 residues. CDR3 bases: TGTGCCAGTAGTATTGGCCCGCAAGGCTACACCTTC. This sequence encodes CASSIGPQGYTF.

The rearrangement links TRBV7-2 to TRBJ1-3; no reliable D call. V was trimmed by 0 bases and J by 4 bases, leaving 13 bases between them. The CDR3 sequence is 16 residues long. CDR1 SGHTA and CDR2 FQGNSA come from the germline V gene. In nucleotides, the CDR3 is TGTGCCAGCAGCTTAGCTTTTTCCCAGGCAGGAAACACCATATATTTT. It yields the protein CASSLAFSQAGNTIYF. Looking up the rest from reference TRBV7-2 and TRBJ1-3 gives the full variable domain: GAGVSQSPSNKVTEKGKDVELRCDPISGHTALYWYRQSLGQGLEFLIYFQGNSAPDKSGLPSDRFSAERTGGSVSTLTIQRTQQEDSAVYLCASSLAFSQAGNTIYFGEGSWLTVV.

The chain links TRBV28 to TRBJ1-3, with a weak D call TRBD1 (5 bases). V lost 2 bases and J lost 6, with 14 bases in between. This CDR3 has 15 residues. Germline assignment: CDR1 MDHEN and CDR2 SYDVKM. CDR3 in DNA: TGTGCCAGCAGTTTAGGGGGAGGCCCCGAAAACACCATATATTTT. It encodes CASSLGGGPENTIYF.

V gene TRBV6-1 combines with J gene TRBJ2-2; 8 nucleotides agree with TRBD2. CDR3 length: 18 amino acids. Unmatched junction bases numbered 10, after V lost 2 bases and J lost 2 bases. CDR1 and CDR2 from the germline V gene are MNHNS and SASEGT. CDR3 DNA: TGTGCCAGCAGTGAAACGGCGGGAGGAGGCTACAACACCGGGGAGCTGTTTTTT. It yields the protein CASSETAGGGYNTGELFF.

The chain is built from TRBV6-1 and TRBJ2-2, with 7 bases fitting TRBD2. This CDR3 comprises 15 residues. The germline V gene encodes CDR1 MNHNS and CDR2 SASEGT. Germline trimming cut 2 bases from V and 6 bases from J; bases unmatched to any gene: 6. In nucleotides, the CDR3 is TGTGCCAGCAGTGAAATAAGGGGAGGGGCCGGGGAGCTGTTTTTT. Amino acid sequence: CASSEIRGGAGELFF.

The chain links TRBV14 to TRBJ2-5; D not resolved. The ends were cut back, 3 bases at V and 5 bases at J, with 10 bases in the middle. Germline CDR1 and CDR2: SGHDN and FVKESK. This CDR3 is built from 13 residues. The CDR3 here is CASSHVTQETQYF. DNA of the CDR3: TGTGCCAGCAGCCACGTGACACAGGAGACCCAGTACTTC. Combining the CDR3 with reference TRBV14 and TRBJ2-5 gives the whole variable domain EAGVTQFPSHSVIEKGQTVTLRCDPISGHDNLYWYRRVMGKEIKFLLHFVKESKQDESGMPNNRFLAERTGGTYSTLKVQPAELEDSGVYFCASSHVTQETQYFGPGTRLLVL.

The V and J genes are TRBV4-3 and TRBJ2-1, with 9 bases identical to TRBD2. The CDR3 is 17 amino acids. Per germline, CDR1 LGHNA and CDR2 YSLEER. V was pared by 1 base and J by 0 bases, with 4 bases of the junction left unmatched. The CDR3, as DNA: TGCGCCAGCAGCCAAGTACTAGCGGGCACCTCCTACAATGAGCAGTTCTTC. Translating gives CASSQVLAGTSYNEQFF.

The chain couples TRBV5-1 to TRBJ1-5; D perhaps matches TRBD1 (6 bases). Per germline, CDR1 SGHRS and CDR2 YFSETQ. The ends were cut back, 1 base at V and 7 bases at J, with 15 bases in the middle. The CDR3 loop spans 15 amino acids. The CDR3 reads CASSLQPGQTQPQHF. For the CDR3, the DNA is TGCGCCAGCAGCTTGCAACCCGGACAGACGCAGCCCCAGCATTTT.